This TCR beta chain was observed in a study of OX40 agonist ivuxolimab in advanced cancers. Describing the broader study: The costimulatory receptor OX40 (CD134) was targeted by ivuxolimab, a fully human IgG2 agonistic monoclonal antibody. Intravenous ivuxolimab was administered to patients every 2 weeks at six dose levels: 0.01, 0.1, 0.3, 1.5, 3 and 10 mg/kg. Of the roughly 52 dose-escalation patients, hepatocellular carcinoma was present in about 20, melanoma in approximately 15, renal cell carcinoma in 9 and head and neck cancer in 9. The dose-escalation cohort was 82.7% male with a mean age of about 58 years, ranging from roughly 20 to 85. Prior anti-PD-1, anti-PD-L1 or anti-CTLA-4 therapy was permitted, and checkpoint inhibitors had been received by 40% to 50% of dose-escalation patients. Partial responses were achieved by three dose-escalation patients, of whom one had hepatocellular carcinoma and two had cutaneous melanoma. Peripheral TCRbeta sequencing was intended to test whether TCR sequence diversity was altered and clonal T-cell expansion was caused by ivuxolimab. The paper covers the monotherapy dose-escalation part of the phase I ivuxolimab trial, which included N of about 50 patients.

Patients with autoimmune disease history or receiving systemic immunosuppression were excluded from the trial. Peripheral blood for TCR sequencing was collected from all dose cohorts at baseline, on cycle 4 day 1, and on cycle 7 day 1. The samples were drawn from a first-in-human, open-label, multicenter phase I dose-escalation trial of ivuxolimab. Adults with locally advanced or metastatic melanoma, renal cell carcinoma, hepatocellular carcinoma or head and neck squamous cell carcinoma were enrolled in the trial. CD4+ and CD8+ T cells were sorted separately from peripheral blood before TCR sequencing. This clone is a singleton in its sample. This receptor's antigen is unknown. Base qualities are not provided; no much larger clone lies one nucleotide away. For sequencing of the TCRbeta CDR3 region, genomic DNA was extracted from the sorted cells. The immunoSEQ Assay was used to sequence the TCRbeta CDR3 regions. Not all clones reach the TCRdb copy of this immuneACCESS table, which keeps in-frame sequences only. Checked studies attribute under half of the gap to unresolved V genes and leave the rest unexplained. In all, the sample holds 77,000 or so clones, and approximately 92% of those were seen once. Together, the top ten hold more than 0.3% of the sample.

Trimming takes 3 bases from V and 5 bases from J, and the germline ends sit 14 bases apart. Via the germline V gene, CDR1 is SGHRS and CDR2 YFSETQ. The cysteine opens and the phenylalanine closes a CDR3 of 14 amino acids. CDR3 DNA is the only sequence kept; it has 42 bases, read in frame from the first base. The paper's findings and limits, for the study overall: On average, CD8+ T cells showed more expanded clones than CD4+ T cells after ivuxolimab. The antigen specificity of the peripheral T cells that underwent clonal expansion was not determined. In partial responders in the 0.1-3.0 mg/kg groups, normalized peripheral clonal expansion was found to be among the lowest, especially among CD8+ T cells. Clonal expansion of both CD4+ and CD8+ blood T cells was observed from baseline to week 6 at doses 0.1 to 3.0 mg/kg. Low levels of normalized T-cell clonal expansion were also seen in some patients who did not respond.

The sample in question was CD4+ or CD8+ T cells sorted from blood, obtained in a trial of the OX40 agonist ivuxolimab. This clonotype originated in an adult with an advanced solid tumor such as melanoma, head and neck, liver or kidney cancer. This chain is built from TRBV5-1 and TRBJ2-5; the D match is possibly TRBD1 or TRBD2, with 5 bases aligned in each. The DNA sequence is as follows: TGCGCCAGCAGCTCCACCGGGACCGTGGAGACCCAGTACTTC. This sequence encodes CASSSTGTVETQYF.